These 26 T cell receptor beta chains share one sample of origin, sequenced in a study of identical twins. TCRdb independently ran MiXCR on the 5' RACE reads; one entry per CDR3 protein. The table shows more than 600,000 distinct CDR3 sequences, with roughly 18% occurring only once. These data were also filed under a second study, of T cells expressing NK-cell markers.

The source material was PBMCs. These receptors all stem from a woman aged 18 to 35 in good health.

This chain joins TRBV18 and TRBJ2-6; TRBD2 might be the D (6 bases). The CDR3 runs 17 residues. V lost 2 bases to trimming and J lost 5 bases, with 16 bases between them. Germline V gene data show CDR1 as KGHSH and CDR2 as LQKENI. The CDR3 nucleotides are TGTGCCAGCTCACCAGATGTTGCGGGGCTTAGGGCCAACGTCCTGACTTTC. Translating gives CASSPDVAGLRANVLTF.

Only a few counts were recorded for this clonotype. V gene TRBV6-2 or TRBV6-3 combines with J gene TRBJ2-7; 8 nucleotides match TRBD1. The CDR3 covers 16 residues. Looked up from germline, CDR1 is MNHEY and CDR2 is SVGEGT. V lost 5 bases, J lost 5 bases, and 14 bases stayed unmatched. The CDR3 DNA follows: TGTGCCAGCAGTCGTCTCAGGACAGGGTGGGTCCACGAGCAGTACTTC. Protein: CASSRLRTGWVHEQYF.

This chain joins TRBV2 and TRBJ2-1; TRBD2 aligns across 7 bases. The CDR3 loop spans 14 amino acids. Per germline, CDR1 SNHLY and CDR2 FYNNEI. Trimming at V came to 7 bases and at J to 6 bases, leaving 9 bases not matched to a gene. The CDR3 loop reads CASTPGGNRNEQFF. The CDR3 DNA reads as TGTGCCAGCACCCCCGGGGGGAACCGCAATGAGCAGTTCTTC.

J is TRBJ2-2 and V is TRBV5-1; TRBD2 matches 8 bases. CDR1 is SGHRS, CDR2 YFSETQ, per germline. The CDR3 contains 16 residues. J lost 4 bases, V lost 4 bases, and 9 bases had no gene match. DNA for the CDR3: TGCGCCAGCAGCCGGAGCGGGAGCTGGGGCACCGGGGAGCTGTTTTTT. As protein: CASSRSGSWGTGELFF.

This clonotype has at least ten counts. At one of its ends the junction is not consistent with the germline gene, which may arise from a read error. The chain has TRBV6-5 and TRBJ2-5, with 8 nucleotides matching TRBD2. Per germline, CDR1 MNHEY and CDR2 SVGAGI. The CDR3 has 14 amino acids. The CDR3 nucleotides are TGTGCCAGCAGCTACTCGGGGGGGCAAGAGACCCAGTACTTC. This sequence encodes CASSYSGGQETQYF.

This clonotype was seen repeatedly, ten times or more. As DNA, the CDR3 is TGCGCCACCCCTTCGGACAGGGAAGAGACCCAGTACTTC. Translating it yields CATPSDREETQYF. V usage is TRBV5-1 and J usage is TRBJ2-5, with 8 bases aligning to TRBD1. J lost 3 bases, V lost 9 bases, and 7 bases had no gene match. The CDR3 contains 13 residues. Germline assignment: CDR1 SGHRS and CDR2 YFSETQ.

The table lists this clonotype with a few counts. This rearrangement joins TRBV19 to TRBJ2-7; TRBD2 aligns across 7 bases. Trimming took 4 bases from V and 4 from J; bases not matched to a gene: 4. This CDR3 is 13 amino acids long. Germline CDR1 reads LNHDA; CDR2 reads SQIVND (reference sequence). The CDR3 loop reads CASSKRDLYEQYF. The CDR3 region has the DNA TGTGCCAGTAGTAAGCGGGACCTATACGAGCAGTACTTC.

This clonotype has just a few counts. V is TRBV6-2 or TRBV6-3 and J is TRBJ2-1, with a tentative D call TRBD2 (5 bases). The germline gives CDR1 MNHEY, CDR2 SVGEGT. CDR3 size: 13 residues. V lost 8 bases to trimming and J lost 10 bases, with 18 bases between them. This chain's CDR3 is CASGTTPWEEQFF. The CDR3 coding sequence is TGTGCCAGCGGAACAACACCATGGGAGGAGCAGTTCTTC.

This clonotype has more than one count but fewer than ten. The chain uses TRBV12-3 or TRBV12-4 and TRBJ1-4; 10 bases are shared with TRBD1. CDR3 size: 12 residues. V shed 8 bases, J shed 7 bases, and the junction held 1 base outside the gene matches. CDR3 nucleotides: TGTGCCAGCGGGGACAGGGGTGAAAAACTGTTTTTT. Protein: CASGDRGEKLFF.

The rearrangement links TRBV7-2 to TRBJ2-3, with D possibly called TRBD1 or TRBD2 (7 bases each). Germline CDR1 SGHTA, CDR2 FQGNSA. CDR3 length: 15 amino acids. Trimming left V 5 bases short and J 3 bases short, with 15 bases between. CDR3 in amino acids: CASSAQGGKTDTQYF. The CDR3 DNA reads as TGTGCCAGCAGCGCCCAGGGGGGGAAAACAGATACGCAGTATTTT.

The genes are TRBV11-3 and TRBJ2-7; either TRBD1 or TRBD2 may supply D (6 bases each). Germline V gives CDR1 SGHNT, CDR2 YENEEA. The CDR3 runs 17 residues. V shed 4 bases and J shed 2 bases, with 21 bases lying between them. CDR3 in amino acids: CASSSPTWRGDTYEQYF. Written as DNA, the CDR3 is TGTGCCAGCAGCTCCCCCACCTGGCGCGGGGACACCTACGAGCAGTACTTC.

This clonotype came up a few times. This chain connects TRBV10-2 to TRBJ2-1; TRBD2 matches 9 bases. Trimming took 0 bases from V and 7 from J; bases not matched to a gene: 4. The CDR3 is 15 residues long. Looked up from germline, CDR1 is WSHSY and CDR2 is SAAADI. The chain's CDR3 is CASSESSGSRNEQFF. The CDR3 DNA reads as TGCGCCAGCAGTGAGTCTAGCGGGAGTAGGAATGAGCAGTTCTTC.

This chain connects TRBV5-1 to TRBJ2-7; 9 bases align to TRBD1. Losses at the gene ends were 4 bases for V and 5 bases for J; bases not matched to a gene: 7. The CDR3 consists of 14 residues. CDR1 and CDR2 (germline): SGHRS, YFSETQ. The CDR3 DNA follows: TGCGCCAGCAGCCTACAGGGGGCGCGGGACGAGCAGTACTTC. Residues: CASSLQGARDEQYF.

This clonotype was recorded a few times. The chain combines TRBV7-9 with TRBJ1-1; maybe TRBD1 (6 bases). The CDR3 extends over 13 amino acids. Per the germline V gene, CDR1 is SEHNR and CDR2 is FQNEAQ (reference sequence). Trimming stripped 4 bases from V and 6 bases from J, with 12 bases between. The chain's CDR3 is CASSSPDRPEAFF. In DNA form, the CDR3 reads TGTGCCAGCAGCTCTCCGGACAGACCTGAAGCTTTCTTT.

The V gene is TRBV6-1, the J gene TRBJ2-1; D assignment may be TRBD1 or TRBD2 (5 bases each). The CDR3 extends over 14 amino acids. Germline CDR1 is MNHNS and CDR2 is SASEGT. V was pared by 4 bases and J by 5 bases, with 12 bases between. CDR3 loop: CASSAGTSNNEQFF. For the CDR3, the DNA is TGTGCCAGCAGTGCAGGGACCAGCAACAATGAGCAGTTCTTC.

The V call is TRBV12-3 or TRBV12-4, the J call TRBJ2-7; TRBD2 matches at 11 bases. V lost 6 bases, J lost 2 bases, and 6 bases stayed unmatched. CDR3 length: 15 amino acids. As DNA, the CDR3 is TGTGCCAGCAGCCCCGAGGGACTAGCGGCCTACGAGCAGTACTTC. Its translation: CASSPEGLAAYEQYF.

This sequence joins TRBV6-1 and TRBJ1-2; D is undetermined. Germline-derived CDR1 and CDR2 are MNHNS and SASEGT. The length of the CDR3 is 13 residues. V was trimmed by 5 bases and J by 5 bases, leaving 12 bases between them. In nucleotides, the CDR3 is TGTGCCAGCAGTCCGACCGACCGTTATGGCTACACCTTC. Its protein is CASSPTDRYGYTF.

This clonotype was counted between two and nine times. This chain uses TRBV12-3 or TRBV12-4 with TRBJ2-7, with TRBD2 matching over 8 bases. Germline trimming cut 9 bases from V and 3 bases from J; bases unmatched to any gene: 4. The CDR3 consists of 12 residues. CDR3 in amino acids: CARGTRGYEQYF. The CDR3 coding sequence is TGTGCCAGGGGGACTAGAGGCTACGAGCAGTACTTC.

In this sample, this clonotype turned up a few times. The J gene is TRBJ1-1, the V gene TRBV11-2; 7 nucleotides match TRBD1. CDR1 and CDR2 from the germline V gene are SGHAT and FQNNGV. The CDR3 spans 13 residues. The V gene end was trimmed by 8 bases and the J gene end by 1 base; junction bases not matched to a gene: 4. The CDR3 spells CASARQGNTEAFF. The DNA of the CDR3 is TGTGCCAGCGCCCGACAGGGGAACACTGAAGCTTTCTTT.

The chain links TRBV7-2 to TRBJ2-1; 8 nucleotides line up with TRBD1. The CDR3 has 16 residues. J gave up 2 bases and V 5 bases, and 8 bases lay outside the gene matches. The V gene's germline CDR1 is SGHTA and CDR2 FQGNSA. The CDR3, as DNA: TGTGCCAGCAGCAAAAACAGGGGGGCCGCCTACAATGAGCAGTTCTTC. It codes for CASSKNRGAAYNEQFF.

This clonotype was picked up many times. V usage is TRBV12-3 or TRBV12-4 and J usage is TRBJ1-4; D unclear. This CDR3 region has 15 residues. Trimming took off 6 bases at V and 8 bases at J, with 19 bases between the two ends. The CDR3 sequence is CASSHRRAPGEKLFF. The CDR3 DNA reads TGTGCCAGCAGCCACCGGAGGGCCCCAGGCGAAAAACTGTTTTTT.

Ten or more counts support this clonotype. The rearrangement links TRBV6-4 to TRBJ2-3, with 10 nucleotides matching TRBD1. The germline V gene has CDR1 MRHNA and CDR2 SNTAGT. This CDR3 spans 15 amino acids. J lost 1 base, V lost 2 bases, and 0 bases had no gene match. The CDR3 sequence: CASSDGTGGTDTQYF. In nucleotides, the CDR3 is TGTGCCAGCAGTGACGGGACAGGGGGCACAGATACGCAGTATTTT.

Only a few counts were recorded for this clonotype. The chain carries TRBV21-1 and TRBJ2-7; TRBD1, as called in the table, went unchecked against the DNA. TRBV21-1 is a known pseudogene. The CDR3 runs to 15 residues. The CDR3 loop is CASSIVRQASYEQYF. The CDR3 coding sequence is TGTGCCAGCAGCATCGTTCGACAGGCGTCCTACGAGCAGTACTTC.

V and J are TRBV20-1 and TRBJ1-2; no definite D call. CDR3 size: 12 residues. Germline V gives CDR1 DFQATT, CDR2 SNEGSKA (reference sequence). V gave up 4 bases and J gave up 5 bases, with 11 bases separating them. CDR3 protein: CSATKEEYGYTF. CDR3 DNA sequence: TGCAGTGCTACCAAGGAAGAGTATGGCTACACCTTC.

The rearrangement uses TRBV6-2 or TRBV6-3 and TRBJ2-7, with 7 nucleotides matching TRBD1. Germline V gives CDR1 MNHEY, CDR2 SVGEGT. Trimming at V came to 5 bases and at J to 3 bases, leaving 13 bases not matched to a gene. The CDR3 sequence is 16 residues long. In DNA form, the CDR3 reads TGTGCCAGCAGTCGTATTCGGACAGGTACGCGCTACGAGCAGTACTTC. This translates into CASSRIRTGTRYEQYF.

The chain couples TRBV7-9 to TRBJ2-5; 8 bases fit TRBD1. Germline V CDR1 and CDR2: SEHNR, FQNEAQ (reference sequence). Losses at the gene ends were 3 bases for V and 5 bases for J; bases not matched to a gene: 8. The CDR3 is made up of 15 amino acids. CDR3: CASSFSQGARETQYF. The CDR3 nucleotides read TGTGCCAGCAGCTTCTCTCAGGGGGCGCGGGAGACCCAGTACTTC.